The rows below give T cell receptor beta chains drawn from one sample of a study of blood T cell repertoires in COVID-19. Using immunoSEQ multiplex PCR, the repertoire was profiled, and TCRdb retains in-frame clones only, with some absent. The sample holds a few hundred thousand clones, 82% seen once. Input material: peripheral blood. The receptors were sampled from a woman between 18 and 29 years old with acute or convalescent COVID-19. The CDR3 runs from the conserved cysteine through the conserved F or W. D genes are given only for firm matches. Clone sizes are given selectively: once, few, many, or a class where the clone is expanded.

v_call,clone_size,d_call,j_call,cdr3_nt,cdr3_aa
TRBV11-1,-,TRBD1,TRBJ1-2,TGTGCCAGCAGCACCAGGACAGGGTCGATTTATGGCTACACCTTC,CASSTRTGSIYGYTF
TRBV27,-,TRBD2,TRBJ2-3,TGTGCCAGCAGTTTGCCAGGCCTAGCGGCGACCACAGATACGCAGTATTTT,CASSLPGLAATTDTQYF
TRBV6-2/TRBV6-3,-,-,TRBJ2-3,TGTGCCAGCAGTTTAATAGCGGGCACAGATACGCAGTATTTT,CASSLIAGTDTQYF
TRBV7-3,-,-,TRBJ2-1,TGTGCCAGCAGCCTACTACACAACACGGACAATGAGCAGTTCTTC,CASSLLHNTDNEQFF
TRBV7-2,many,-,TRBJ2-5,TGTGCCAGCAGCGAGGGGGGGTCAAAAGAGACCCAGTACTTC,CASSEGGSKETQYF
TRBV18,-,TRBD1,TRBJ1-5,TGTGCCAGCTCACCGGGACAGCCATATAGCAATCAGCCCCAGCATTTT,CASSPGQPYSNQPQHF
TRBV6-2/TRBV6-3,-,-,TRBJ2-7,TGTGCCAGCAGCCCAGCGGGTCCCCCCTACGAGCAGTACTTC,CASSPAGPPYEQYF
TRBV28,-,TRBD1,TRBJ1-2,TGTGCCAGCAGCCGCCGCACCGGGACAGGGGACTATGGCTACACCTTC,CASSRRTGTGDYGYTF
TRBV24-1,-,TRBD1,TRBJ2-1,TGTGCCACCAGTGATTCGCTTGGAGGGACAGGGAACTACAATGAGCAGTTCTTC,CATSDSLGGTGNYNEQFF
TRBV29-1,-,TRBD2,TRBJ2-2,TGCAGCGTCCGTGGGACTAGCGGGACCAACACCGGGGAGCTGTTTTTT,CSVRGTSGTNTGELFF
TRBV11-2,-,-,TRBJ2-3,TGTGCCAGCAGCTTCCTAGCTGCCGATACGCAGTATTTT,CASSFLAADTQYF
TRBV28,-,-,TRBJ1-2,TGTGCCAGCAGTTTGCCCGGACACCCTAACTATGGCTACACCTTC,CASSLPGHPNYGYTF
TRBV5-4,-,TRBD2,TRBJ2-5,TGTGCCAGCAGCACCGGACTAGCTCAAGAGACCCAGTACTTC,CASSTGLAQETQYF
TRBV24-1,-,TRBD2,TRBJ2-3,TGTGCCACCAGTGATCCCGAACTAGCGGGGGGATTCACAGATACGCAGTATTTT,CATSDPELAGGFTDTQYF
TRBV24-1,-,TRBD1,TRBJ1-3,TGTGCCACCAGTGAAACCAGTAAGGGACAGGTCGGAAACACCATATATTTT,CATSETSKGQVGNTIYF
TRBV5-5,-,-,TRBJ1-2,TGTGCCAGCAGCTTAACCGGACGGGAGGGCTACACCTTC,CASSLTGREGYTF
TRBV7-2,-,TRBD2,TRBJ2-2,TGTGCCAGCAGCTTACTTGCTAGCGGGAGGGGCGGGGAGCTGTTTTTT,CASSLLASGRGGELFF
TRBV9,-,-,TRBJ2-1,TGTGCCAGCAGATCTACTAGAAGCAATGAGCAGTTCTTC,CASRSTRSNEQFF
TRBV30,-,TRBD2,TRBJ2-4,TGTGCCTGGAGTGTTTCTAGCGGGAGTGGTGCCAAAAACATTCAGTACTTC,CAWSVSSGSGAKNIQYF
TRBV28,-,-,TRBJ1-5,TGTGCCACCAACAGTCTCAATCAGCCCCAGCATTTT,CATNSLNQPQHF
TRBV6-2/TRBV6-3,-,-,TRBJ2-7,TGTGCCAGCAGCCCTAGAGTTCGACAGGAGCGCAACGAGCAGTACTTC,CASSPRVRQERNEQYF
TRBV6-5,-,TRBD1,TRBJ2-7,TGTGCCAGCAGTTTCGCCGACAGGGTCGAGCAGTACTTC,CASSFADRVEQYF
TRBV6-2/TRBV6-3,many,-,TRBJ2-1,TGTGCCAGCAGTTGGGGCGATGAGCAGTTCTTC,CASSWGDEQFF
TRBV7-3,-,-,TRBJ2-3,TGTGCCAGCAGCTTAGGCTCATCATTTAGCACAGATACGCAGTATTTT,CASSLGSSFSTDTQYF
TRBV7-2,few,TRBD1,TRBJ1-6,TGTGCCAGCAGCGCCGACAGGGCTGATTCACCCCTCCACTTT,CASSADRADSPLHF
TRBV13,-,-,TRBJ1-1,TGTGCCAGCAGCTTCAGCAGGGACACTGAAGCTTTCTTT,CASSFSRDTEAFF
TRBV5-6,once,-,TRBJ2-5,TGTGCCAGCAGCTTAGGTGGGGCAGAGACCCAGTACTTC,CASSLGGAETQYF
TRBV6-5,-,TRBD2,TRBJ2-1,TGTGCCAGCAGTATCCTAGCGGGAGACAATGAGCAGTTCTTC,CASSILAGDNEQFF
TRBV29-1,-,-,TRBJ2-5,TGCAGCGTTGGGGCGGGAGAGACCCAGTACTTC,CSVGAGETQYF
TRBV14,-,-,TRBJ2-1,TGTGCCAGCAGCCAGGAGCCGTACAATGAGCAGTTCTTC,CASSQEPYNEQFF
TRBV7-6,once,TRBD1,TRBJ2-7,TGTGCCAGCAGCCCAGGACAGGGCTACGAGCAGTACTTC,CASSPGQGYEQYF